These 17 T cell receptor beta chains originate from one sample sequenced in a study of blood T cell repertoires in COVID-19. Only in-frame clones appear in the TCRdb table, and some are missing; sequencing was by immunoSEQ multiplex PCR. The sample lists roughly 110,000 clones, roughly 84% occurring once. The sample consisted of peripheral blood. Receptor source: a man in his forties or fifties with acute or convalescent COVID-19.

The rearrangement links TRBV9 to TRBJ1-2; 12 bases are a match to TRBD1. This CDR3 has 19 amino acids. Germline values: CDR1 SGDLS, CDR2 YYNGEE. The ends lost 2 bases at V and 2 bases at J; junction bases unmatched: 13. The CDR3 bases are TGTGCCAGCAGCGTTACACCGGGACAGGGGGCGCTCGGGAACTATGGCTACACCTTC. Amino acids: CASSVTPGQGALGNYGYTF.

The chain carries TRBV2 and TRBJ2-5, with 8 nucleotides matching TRBD2. This CDR3 is 15 amino acids long. Germline V gives CDR1 SNHLY, CDR2 FYNNEI. V was pared by 4 bases and J by 5 bases, with 9 bases of the junction left unmatched. CDR3 sequence reads: CASSALRGVGETQYF. The CDR3 DNA reads TGTGCCAGCAGTGCCTTGCGGGGGGTAGGCGAGACCCAGTACTTC.

V and J are TRBV5-8 and TRBJ2-6; 9 nucleotides agree with TRBD1. V shed 5 bases, J shed 12 bases, and the junction held 12 bases outside the gene matches. The CDR3 runs to 15 residues. Germline loops: CDR1 SGHTS, CDR2 YDEGEE. The CDR3 sequence is CASSSVIQGAGVLTF. Written as DNA, the CDR3 is TGTGCCAGCAGTTCCGTAATACAGGGGGCGGGCGTCCTGACTTTC.

This clone was counted only a few times. The chain links TRBV29-1 to TRBJ2-2; 7 bases line up with TRBD1. The CDR3 totals 13 residues. V lost 4 bases, J lost 6 bases, and 5 bases stayed unmatched. CDR1 and CDR2 (germline): SQVTM, ANQGSEA. This CDR3 is CSVATGDAGELFF. For the CDR3, the DNA is TGCAGCGTTGCAACAGGGGACGCCGGGGAGCTGTTTTTT.

This clone was detected only a few times. Other DNA sequences of this sample code for an identical CDR3. This sequence joins TRBV19 and TRBJ1-5; 8 positions match TRBD1. The CDR3 runs 14 residues. From germline, CDR1 is LNHDA and CDR2 SQIVND (reference sequence). Losses at the gene ends were 4 bases for V and 3 bases for J; bases not matched to a gene: 2. DNA of the CDR3: TGTGCCAGTAGTACGGACAGGGTCAATCAGCCCCAGCATTTT. As protein: CASSTDRVNQPQHF.

The chain has TRBV4-3 and TRBJ2-7; 16 bases fit TRBD2. Germline lookup yields CDR1 LGHNA and CDR2 YSLEER. CDR3 length: 19 residues. V dropped 1 base and J dropped 2; count of bases not matched to a gene: 8. The CDR3 protein is CASSQALQGTSGGAYEQYF. The CDR3 coding sequence is TGCGCCAGCAGCCAAGCTCTACAGGGGACTAGCGGGGGGGCCTACGAGCAGTACTTC.

The chain uses TRBV7-2 and TRBJ2-1; D not resolved. Germline CDR1 is SGHTA and CDR2 is FQGNSA. V was cut by 1 base and J by 0 bases, with 7 bases left in between. The CDR3 totals 15 residues. The CDR3 loop reads CASSLVESSYNEQFF. CDR3 nucleotide sequence: TGTGCCAGCAGCTTAGTGGAGAGCTCCTACAATGAGCAGTTCTTC.

The chain combines TRBV28 with TRBJ2-1; 12 positions match TRBD1. Germline CDR1 is MDHEN and CDR2 is SYDVKM. V shed 6 bases, J shed 10 bases, and the junction held 13 bases outside the gene matches. This CDR3 contains 16 residues. The CDR3 sequence is CASSSTLGTGGEEQFF. CDR3 DNA: TGTGCCAGCAGCTCAACCCTCGGGACAGGGGGCGAAGAGCAGTTCTTC.

The chain combines TRBV27 with TRBJ1-4; TRBD1 matches at 8 bases. The trim removed 6 bases at V and 5 bases at J, leaving 5 bases unmatched. The CDR3 contains 14 residues. The germline CDR1 and CDR2 sequences are MNHEY and SMNVEV (reference sequence). This chain's CDR3 is CASSKQGGNEKLFF. In nucleotides, the CDR3 is TGTGCCAGCAGCAAACAGGGGGGGAATGAAAAACTGTTTTTT.

The sample holds a few counts of this clone. The chain uses TRBV19 and TRBJ1-5, with D tentatively TRBD1 (6 bases). In germline, CDR1 is LNHDA, CDR2 SQIVND (reference sequence). The V end was cut by 9 bases, the J end by 6 bases, with 18 bases between. This CDR3 region has 14 residues. CDR3 amino acids: CASNGGRGGQPQHF. CDR3 DNA: TGTGCCAGCAACGGAGGGAGGGGGGGTCAGCCCCAGCATTTT.

The V gene is TRBV6-2 or TRBV6-3, the J gene TRBJ2-3; the D gene is possibly TRBD1 (6 bases). Trimming removed 4 bases at V and 1 base at J, with 18 bases between. The germline V gene has CDR1 MNHEY and CDR2 SVGEGT. The CDR3 consists of 17 residues. DNA for the CDR3: TGTGCCAGCAGTTCAGCCCCGCAGGGGTTAGGCACAGATACGCAGTATTTT. Translation gives CASSSAPQGLGTDTQYF.

This clone was counted once. V and J are TRBV11-1 and TRBJ2-3, with TRBD1 matching 7 bases. In germline, CDR1 is SGHAT, CDR2 FQDESV (reference sequence). Trimming cost V 5 bases and J 0 bases; bases outside gene matches: 5. The CDR3 has 15 amino acids. The CDR3 bases are TGTGCCAGCAGCCCCAGGGGGATCAGCACAGATACGCAGTATTTT. It yields the protein CASSPRGISTDTQYF.

The gene calls are TRBV4-2 and TRBJ1-6; D is unresolved. The V gene's germline CDR1 is LGHNA and CDR2 YNFKEQ. CDR3 length equals 14 residues. The V end was cut by 4 bases, the J end by 10 bases, with 14 bases between. CDR3 DNA sequence: TGTGCCAGCAGCCTCAAGGGAGTCGGATCACCCCTCCACTTT. Residues: CASSLKGVGSPLHF.

The chain uses TRBV27 and TRBJ2-3, with 8 bases identical to TRBD2. V shed 2 bases, J shed 6 bases, and the junction held 10 bases outside the gene matches. Germline V lookup: CDR1 MNHEY, CDR2 SMNVEV (reference sequence). The CDR3 runs to 16 residues. The CDR3 region has the DNA TGTGCCAGCAGTTTACTGTCGGCGGGGGGTTGGGATACGCAGTATTTT. Its translation: CASSLLSAGGWDTQYF.

The rearrangement uses TRBV18 and TRBJ1-1; the match to TRBD1 covers 7 bases. The CDR3 runs 14 residues. Germline loops: CDR1 KGHSH, CDR2 LQKENI. V trimming: 5 bases; J trimming: 4 bases; junction bases outside the gene matches: 7. The CDR3 DNA sequence: TGTGCCAGCTCAGAGAGCCAGGGGGTCACTGAAGCTTTCTTT. This codes for CASSESQGVTEAFF.

The rearrangement uses TRBV7-3 and TRBJ1-2, with a weak D call TRBD1 (6 bases). The CDR3 covers 14 residues. Germline values: CDR1 SGHTA, CDR2 FQGTGA. V dropped 5 bases and J dropped 1 base, with 11 bases sitting between them. CDR3 amino acids: CASSPGTLNYGYTF. The DNA for the CDR3 is TGTGCCAGCAGCCCGGGGACACTTAACTATGGCTACACCTTC.

The rearrangement uses TRBV9 and TRBJ2-7; D is unresolved. V lost 0 bases and J 2 bases, leaving 9 bases between the germline ends. This CDR3 is built from 14 residues. Germline V CDR1 and CDR2: SGDLS, YYNGEE. The CDR3 DNA reads TGTGCCAGCAGCGTAGAGGCTAGTACCTACGAGCAGTACTTC. Translated: CASSVEASTYEQYF.